Listed below are T cell receptor beta chains from one sample, sequenced in a study of blood T cell repertoires in COVID-19. Repertoires were generated with immunoSEQ multiplex PCR, while TCRdb's copy carries only in-frame clones and drops some. The table has more than 200,000 clones, about 87% seen once. Sequencing was carried out using peripheral blood. These TCRs come from a man aged 30-40 years with COVID-19, enrolled during active disease. CDR3s include the opening cysteine and the closing phenylalanine or tryptophan. Fields, in order: D gene, J gene, V gene, clone size, CDR3 DNA, CDR3 protein. The D gene is left open where the match is weak. The listing skips clone size in some rows; elsewhere it reads once, few, many or a size class.

d_call: -; j_call: TRBJ2-5; v_call: TRBV24-1; clone_size: -; cdr3_nt: TGTGCCACCAGTGATCTTAAAGAGACCCAGTACTTC; cdr3_aa: CATSDLKETQYF
d_call: -; j_call: TRBJ1-2; v_call: TRBV10-3; clone_size: -; cdr3_nt: TGTGCCATCGGGGGCGGGAGAGATAGTGGCCGGGGCTACACCTTC; cdr3_aa: CAIGGGRDSGRGYTF
d_call: -; j_call: TRBJ1-3; v_call: TRBV4-3; clone_size: -; cdr3_nt: TGCGCCAGCAGCCAAGAAAGTGGGCTCAAAGGCACCATATATTTT; cdr3_aa: CASSQESGLKGTIYF
d_call: -; j_call: TRBJ1-1; v_call: TRBV18; clone_size: -; cdr3_nt: TGTGCCAGCTCAGTGGGAGAGAACACTGAAGCTTTCTTT; cdr3_aa: CASSVGENTEAFF
d_call: TRBD2; j_call: TRBJ2-7; v_call: TRBV2; clone_size: -; cdr3_nt: TGTGCCAGCAGTGGCCCGATTATGGGCGCGGGGGTGTACGAGCAGTACTTC; cdr3_aa: CASSGPIMGAGVYEQYF
d_call: TRBD2; j_call: TRBJ2-7; v_call: TRBV28; clone_size: -; cdr3_nt: TGTGCCAGCAGTTTATGGGGTGCGGGAGCGAACTACGAGCAGTACTTC; cdr3_aa: CASSLWGAGANYEQYF
d_call: -; j_call: TRBJ2-7; v_call: TRBV5-4; clone_size: -; cdr3_nt: TGTGCCAGCAGCTTACAGGGTACGAATGAGCAGTACTTC; cdr3_aa: CASSLQGTNEQYF
d_call: -; j_call: TRBJ1-2; v_call: TRBV3-1/TRBV3-2; clone_size: -; cdr3_nt: TGTGCCAGCAGCCAAGCGGTCGGGACACTACAAGCTAACTATGGCTACACCTTC; cdr3_aa: CASSQAVGTLQANYGYTF
d_call: -; j_call: TRBJ2-7; v_call: TRBV19; clone_size: -; cdr3_nt: TGTGCCAGTAGTAATAGCAAAGTCTACGAGCAGTACTTC; cdr3_aa: CASSNSKVYEQYF
d_call: -; j_call: TRBJ1-6; v_call: TRBV25-1; clone_size: -; cdr3_nt: TGTGCCAGCAGTGAATCTGGGCCCTATAATTCACCCCTCCACTTT; cdr3_aa: CASSESGPYNSPLHF
d_call: -; j_call: TRBJ2-7; v_call: TRBV7-9; clone_size: -; cdr3_nt: TGTGCCAGCAGCTCCTGGACAGACGAGCAGTACTTC; cdr3_aa: CASSSWTDEQYF
d_call: -; j_call: TRBJ2-7; v_call: TRBV7-2; clone_size: -; cdr3_nt: TGTGCCAGCAGCTTTCCGGCCTACGAGCAGTACTTC; cdr3_aa: CASSFPAYEQYF
d_call: -; j_call: TRBJ2-2; v_call: TRBV28; clone_size: -; cdr3_nt: TGTGCCAGCAGTTATTGGGAAGAGGGTGCCGGGGAGCTGTTTTTT; cdr3_aa: CASSYWEEGAGELFF
d_call: -; j_call: TRBJ1-1; v_call: TRBV30; clone_size: -; cdr3_nt: TGTGCCTGGAGTCCCCAGGGCGGAGGGTCAGCTTTCTTT; cdr3_aa: CAWSPQGGGSAFF
d_call: -; j_call: TRBJ2-7; v_call: TRBV10-3; clone_size: -; cdr3_nt: TGTGCCATCAGGACAGACTCCTACGAGCAGTACTTC; cdr3_aa: CAIRTDSYEQYF
d_call: -; j_call: TRBJ1-1; v_call: TRBV19; clone_size: -; cdr3_nt: TGTGCCAGTAGTATCCCCGCTGAAGCTTTCTTT; cdr3_aa: CASSIPAEAFF
d_call: -; j_call: TRBJ1-2; v_call: TRBV6-5; clone_size: -; cdr3_nt: TGTGCCAGCAGTATCGGGTTTAACTATGGCTACACCTTC; cdr3_aa: CASSIGFNYGYTF
d_call: -; j_call: TRBJ1-1; v_call: TRBV6-6; clone_size: once; cdr3_nt: TGTGCCAGCAGTTCTACAGGGAACACTGAAGCTTTCTTT; cdr3_aa: CASSSTGNTEAFF
d_call: -; j_call: TRBJ1-3; v_call: TRBV5-6; clone_size: -; cdr3_nt: TGTGCCAGCAGCCCGACAGGAAGTAGAAACACCATATATTTT; cdr3_aa: CASSPTGSRNTIYF
d_call: -; j_call: TRBJ1-2; v_call: TRBV4-1; clone_size: -; cdr3_nt: TGCGCCAGCAGCCAAGATTTAAATGGCTACACCTTC; cdr3_aa: CASSQDLNGYTF
d_call: -; j_call: TRBJ1-6; v_call: TRBV25-1; clone_size: -; cdr3_nt: TGTGCCAGCAGTGTGCAGGGGCTCGATAATTCACCCCTCCACTTT; cdr3_aa: CASSVQGLDNSPLHF
d_call: TRBD1; j_call: TRBJ1-5; v_call: TRBV3-1/TRBV3-2; clone_size: -; cdr3_nt: TGTGCCAGCAGCCAAGCAGGGGACAGGGCCCATAGCAATCAGCCCCAGCATTTT; cdr3_aa: CASSQAGDRAHSNQPQHF
d_call: -; j_call: TRBJ1-2; v_call: TRBV19; clone_size: -; cdr3_nt: TGTGCCAGTAGTATTGGTCAGGGTAATGGCTACACCTTC; cdr3_aa: CASSIGQGNGYTF
d_call: TRBD1; j_call: TRBJ1-2; v_call: TRBV6-5; clone_size: -; cdr3_nt: TGTGCCAGCAGTTTCCACACGACAGGGGTCTATGGCTACACCTTC; cdr3_aa: CASSFHTTGVYGYTF
d_call: -; j_call: TRBJ1-4; v_call: TRBV19; clone_size: -; cdr3_nt: TGTGCCAGTAAATCCCCGAATGAAAAACTGTTTTTT; cdr3_aa: CASKSPNEKLFF
d_call: TRBD1; j_call: TRBJ1-6; v_call: TRBV19; clone_size: -; cdr3_nt: TGTGCCAGTATGGGACAGGGTGATTCACCCCTCCACTTT; cdr3_aa: CASMGQGDSPLHF
d_call: TRBD2; j_call: TRBJ2-2; v_call: TRBV30; clone_size: -; cdr3_nt: TGTGCCTGGAGACTAGCGGGAGGTGCCGGGGAGCTGTTTTTT; cdr3_aa: CAWRLAGGAGELFF
d_call: TRBD2; j_call: TRBJ2-1; v_call: TRBV19; clone_size: once; cdr3_nt: TGTGCCAGTAGTAAGTCCGCGGGACTAGCGAACTACAATGAGCAGTTCTTC; cdr3_aa: CASSKSAGLANYNEQFF
d_call: TRBD2; j_call: TRBJ2-2; v_call: TRBV10-3; clone_size: once; cdr3_nt: TGTGCCATCAGTGGGGCTAGCGGGTCGAACACCGGGGAGCTGTTTTTT; cdr3_aa: CAISGASGSNTGELFF
d_call: TRBD1; j_call: TRBJ1-6; v_call: TRBV19; clone_size: -; cdr3_nt: TGTGCCAGTCGCTACAATCGGGACAGCAGCTCCTATAATTCACCCCTCCACTTT; cdr3_aa: CASRYNRDSSSYNSPLHF
d_call: TRBD1; j_call: TRBJ2-5; v_call: TRBV18; clone_size: -; cdr3_nt: TGTGCCAGCTCACCAATGGGACAGGCGAAAGAGACCCAGTACTTC; cdr3_aa: CASSPMGQAKETQYF
d_call: TRBD2; j_call: TRBJ2-2; v_call: TRBV5-4; clone_size: -; cdr3_nt: TGTGCCAGCAGCCCCCCCGGGACTAGCGGGGGGCGGAACACCGGGGAGCTGTTTTTT; cdr3_aa: CASSPPGTSGGRNTGELFF
d_call: -; j_call: TRBJ2-5; v_call: TRBV28; clone_size: -; cdr3_nt: TGTGCCAGCAGTTTACAGGGAACTGAGGAGACCCAGTACTTC; cdr3_aa: CASSLQGTEETQYF
d_call: TRBD2; j_call: TRBJ2-3; v_call: TRBV19; clone_size: -; cdr3_nt: TGTGCCAGTAGTATGCCTAGCGGGGGACCCACAGATACGCAGTATTTT; cdr3_aa: CASSMPSGGPTDTQYF
d_call: -; j_call: TRBJ2-1; v_call: TRBV4-3; clone_size: -; cdr3_nt: TGCGCCAGCAGCCGAACCCGGACAACCGATGAGCAGTTCTTC; cdr3_aa: CASSRTRTTDEQFF
d_call: -; j_call: TRBJ1-1; v_call: TRBV7-2; clone_size: -; cdr3_nt: TGTGCCAGCAGCTTAGTCTTCCAGGGGAGCACTGAAGCTTTCTTT; cdr3_aa: CASSLVFQGSTEAFF
d_call: TRBD1; j_call: TRBJ1-4; v_call: TRBV3-1/TRBV3-2; clone_size: -; cdr3_nt: TGTGCCAGCAGCCAACCAGGGGGCGGCTTAAATGAAAAACTGTTTTTT; cdr3_aa: CASSQPGGGLNEKLFF
d_call: -; j_call: TRBJ1-3; v_call: TRBV7-9; clone_size: -; cdr3_nt: TGTGCCAGCAGCCAGACAGGTGCCTCTGGAAACACCATATATTTT; cdr3_aa: CASSQTGASGNTIYF
d_call: -; j_call: TRBJ2-3; v_call: TRBV6-5; clone_size: -; cdr3_nt: TGTGCCAGCAGTTACGGCGGGTTCGACACAGATACGCAGTATTTT; cdr3_aa: CASSYGGFDTDTQYF
d_call: TRBD1; j_call: TRBJ1-1; v_call: TRBV6-2/TRBV6-3; clone_size: -; cdr3_nt: TGTGCCAGCAGTTACGCAGGGGGGACAGAAGCTTTCTTT; cdr3_aa: CASSYAGGTEAFF
d_call: -; j_call: TRBJ1-2; v_call: TRBV15; clone_size: -; cdr3_nt: TGTGCCACCAGCAGAGACCTTATTTCTAACTATGGCTACACCTTC; cdr3_aa: CATSRDLISNYGYTF
d_call: -; j_call: TRBJ2-7; v_call: TRBV5-4; clone_size: -; cdr3_nt: TGTGCCAGCAGCTTGGAGGACAGTGTCCTCTACGAGCAGTACTTC; cdr3_aa: CASSLEDSVLYEQYF
d_call: -; j_call: TRBJ1-2; v_call: TRBV28; clone_size: -; cdr3_nt: TGTGCCAGCAGTCTCGAGGGCTATGGCCACACCTTC; cdr3_aa: CASSLEGYGHTF
d_call: TRBD1; j_call: TRBJ1-4; v_call: TRBV5-1; clone_size: -; cdr3_nt: TGCGCCAGCAGCTCAACGACAGGGGTTAATGAAAAACTGTTTTTT; cdr3_aa: CASSSTTGVNEKLFF
d_call: TRBD1; j_call: TRBJ2-7; v_call: TRBV5-1; clone_size: -; cdr3_nt: TGCGCCAGCAGCCCGGGCCCTGAACAGGGGAAGCAGTACTTC; cdr3_aa: CASSPGPEQGKQYF
d_call: TRBD1; j_call: TRBJ1-5; v_call: TRBV5-5; clone_size: -; cdr3_nt: TGTGCCAGCAGCCTGAATGAAGGGACAGGGAATCAGCCCCAGCATTTT; cdr3_aa: CASSLNEGTGNQPQHF
d_call: TRBD1; j_call: TRBJ2-1; v_call: TRBV28; clone_size: once; cdr3_nt: TGTGCCAGCGAGGGACAGGGGATCTACAATGAGCAGTTCTTC; cdr3_aa: CASEGQGIYNEQFF
d_call: -; j_call: TRBJ2-7; v_call: TRBV18; clone_size: -; cdr3_nt: TGTGCCAGCTCACCACCGGGCAGGGTGGGCGAGCAGTACTTC; cdr3_aa: CASSPPGRVGEQYF
d_call: -; j_call: TRBJ2-5; v_call: TRBV3-1/TRBV3-2; clone_size: -; cdr3_nt: TGTGCCAGCCCCGGGGAGACCCAGTACTTC; cdr3_aa: CASPGETQYF
d_call: -; j_call: TRBJ1-5; v_call: TRBV27; clone_size: -; cdr3_nt: TGTGCCAGCAGTTTACAGGGACAGCCCCAGCATTTT; cdr3_aa: CASSLQGQPQHF
d_call: TRBD1; j_call: TRBJ2-1; v_call: TRBV5-1; clone_size: -; cdr3_nt: TGCGCCAGCAGCCTGTACAGGGGGCAGAGTACATACAATGAGCAGTTCTTC; cdr3_aa: CASSLYRGQSTYNEQFF
d_call: -; j_call: TRBJ2-7; v_call: TRBV20-1; clone_size: -; cdr3_nt: TGCAGTGCTAGTTTGCCGGGGGGCCGGACTCGGAGGGAGCAGTACTTC; cdr3_aa: CSASLPGGRTRREQYF
d_call: TRBD1; j_call: TRBJ1-6; v_call: TRBV3-1/TRBV3-2; clone_size: few; cdr3_nt: TGTGCCAGCAGCCCGCAGGGGGCAGAGCTCTATAATTCACCCCTCCACTTT; cdr3_aa: CASSPQGAELYNSPLHF